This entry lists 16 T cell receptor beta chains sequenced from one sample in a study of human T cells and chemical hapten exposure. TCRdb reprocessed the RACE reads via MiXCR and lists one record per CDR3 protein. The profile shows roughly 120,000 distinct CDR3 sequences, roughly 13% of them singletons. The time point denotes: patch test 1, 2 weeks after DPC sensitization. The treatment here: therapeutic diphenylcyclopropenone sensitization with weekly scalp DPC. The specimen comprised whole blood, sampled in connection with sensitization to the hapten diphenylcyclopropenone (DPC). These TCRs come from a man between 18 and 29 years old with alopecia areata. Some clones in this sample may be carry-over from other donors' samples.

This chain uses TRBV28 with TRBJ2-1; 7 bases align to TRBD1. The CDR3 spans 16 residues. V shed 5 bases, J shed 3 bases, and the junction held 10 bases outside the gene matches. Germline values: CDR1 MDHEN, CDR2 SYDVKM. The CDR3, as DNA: TGTGCCAGCAGTCCCCACTGGGACAGAGACTACAATGAGCAGTTCTTC. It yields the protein CASSPHWDRDYNEQFF.

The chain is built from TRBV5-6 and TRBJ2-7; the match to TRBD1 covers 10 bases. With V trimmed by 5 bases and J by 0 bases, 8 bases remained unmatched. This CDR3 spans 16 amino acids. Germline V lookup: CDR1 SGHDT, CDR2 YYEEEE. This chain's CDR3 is CASRLTGGPTSYEQYF. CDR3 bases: TGTGCCAGCAGGTTGACAGGGGGCCCCACCTCCTACGAGCAGTACTTC.

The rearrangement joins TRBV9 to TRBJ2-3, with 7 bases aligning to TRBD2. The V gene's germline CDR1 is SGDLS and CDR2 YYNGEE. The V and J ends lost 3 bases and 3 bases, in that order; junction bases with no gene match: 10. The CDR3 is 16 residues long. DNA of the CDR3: TGTGCCAGCAGCGAGGACTTAGCGGGTACTACAGATACGCAGTATTTT. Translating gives CASSEDLAGTTDTQYF.

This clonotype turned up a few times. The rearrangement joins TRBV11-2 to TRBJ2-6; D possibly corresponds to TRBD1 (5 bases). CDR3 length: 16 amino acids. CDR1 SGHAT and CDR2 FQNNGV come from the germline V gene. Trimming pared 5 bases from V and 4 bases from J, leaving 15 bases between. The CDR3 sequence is CASSRITGTGANVLTF. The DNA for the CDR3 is TGTGCCAGCAGCCGGATAACAGGAACCGGGGCCAACGTCCTGACTTTC.

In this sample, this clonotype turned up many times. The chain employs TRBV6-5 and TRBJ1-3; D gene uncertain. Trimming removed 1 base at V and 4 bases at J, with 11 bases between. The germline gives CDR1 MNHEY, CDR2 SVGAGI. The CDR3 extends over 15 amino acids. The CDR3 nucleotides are TGTGCCAGCAGTTACTACCCGCCGGGGGGAAACACCATATATTTT. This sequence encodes CASSYYPPGGNTIYF.

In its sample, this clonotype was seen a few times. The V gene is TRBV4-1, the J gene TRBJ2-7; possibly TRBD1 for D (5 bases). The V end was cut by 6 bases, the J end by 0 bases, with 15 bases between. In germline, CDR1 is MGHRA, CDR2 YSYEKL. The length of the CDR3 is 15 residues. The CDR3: CASRRQQVSSYEQYF. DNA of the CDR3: TGCGCCAGCAGACGACAACAGGTGAGCTCCTACGAGCAGTACTTC.

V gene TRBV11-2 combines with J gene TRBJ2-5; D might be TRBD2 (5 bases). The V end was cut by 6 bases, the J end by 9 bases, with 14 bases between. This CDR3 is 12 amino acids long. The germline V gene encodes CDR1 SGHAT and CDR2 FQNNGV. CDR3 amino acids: CASSQTLRAQYF. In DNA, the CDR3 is TGTGCCAGCAGTCAGACCCTGCGGGCCCAGTACTTC.

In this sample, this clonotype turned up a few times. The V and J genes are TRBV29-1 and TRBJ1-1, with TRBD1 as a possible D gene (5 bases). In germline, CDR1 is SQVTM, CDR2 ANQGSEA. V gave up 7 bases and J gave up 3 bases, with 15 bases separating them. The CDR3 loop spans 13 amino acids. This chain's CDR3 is CSAARGRDTEAFF. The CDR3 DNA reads TGCAGCGCCGCTCGGGGGAGGGACACTGAAGCTTTCTTT. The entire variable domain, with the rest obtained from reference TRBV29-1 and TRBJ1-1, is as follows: SAVISQKPSRDICQRGTSLTIQCQVDSQVTMMFWYRQQPGQSLTLIATANQGSEATYESGFVIDKFPISRPNLTFSTLTVSNMSPEDSSIYLCSAARGRDTEAFFGQGTRLTVV.

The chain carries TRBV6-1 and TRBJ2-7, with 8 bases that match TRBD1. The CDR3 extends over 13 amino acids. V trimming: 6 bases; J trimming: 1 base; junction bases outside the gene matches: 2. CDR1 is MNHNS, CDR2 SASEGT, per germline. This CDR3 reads CASRRTGSYEQYV. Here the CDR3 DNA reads TGTGCCAGCAGAAGGACAGGGTCCTACGAGCAGTACGTC.

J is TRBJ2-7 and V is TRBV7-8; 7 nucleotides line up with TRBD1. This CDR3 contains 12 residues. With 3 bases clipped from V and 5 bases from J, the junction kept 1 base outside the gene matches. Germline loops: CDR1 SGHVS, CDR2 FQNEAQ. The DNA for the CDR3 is TGTGCCAGCAGCTTGGGACAGAACGAGCAGTACTTC. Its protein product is CASSLGQNEQYF. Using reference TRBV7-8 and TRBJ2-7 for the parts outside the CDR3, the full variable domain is GAGVSQSPRYKVAKRGQDVALRCDPISGHVSLFWYQQALGQGPEFLTYFQNEAQLDKSGLPSDRFFAERPEGSVSTLKIQRTQQEDSAVYLCASSLGQNEQYFGPGTRLTVT.

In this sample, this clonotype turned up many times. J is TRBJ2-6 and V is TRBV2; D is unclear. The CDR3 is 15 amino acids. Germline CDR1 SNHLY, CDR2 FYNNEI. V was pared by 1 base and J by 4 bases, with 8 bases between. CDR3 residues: CASSEEPAGANVLTF. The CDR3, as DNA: TGTGCCAGCAGTGAAGAACCGGCGGGGGCCAACGTCCTGACTTTC.

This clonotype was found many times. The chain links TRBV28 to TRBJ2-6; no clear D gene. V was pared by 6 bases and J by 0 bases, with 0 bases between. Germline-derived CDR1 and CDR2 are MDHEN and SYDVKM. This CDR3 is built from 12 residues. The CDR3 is CASSSGANVLTF. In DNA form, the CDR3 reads TGTGCCAGCAGCTCTGGGGCCAACGTCCTGACTTTC.

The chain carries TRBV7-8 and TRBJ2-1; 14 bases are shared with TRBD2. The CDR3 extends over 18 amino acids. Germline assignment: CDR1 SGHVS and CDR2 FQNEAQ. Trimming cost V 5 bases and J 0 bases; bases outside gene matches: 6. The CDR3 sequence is CASSPRGLAGGSYNEQFF. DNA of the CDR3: TGTGCCAGCAGCCCGAGAGGACTAGCGGGGGGCTCCTACAATGAGCAGTTCTTC.

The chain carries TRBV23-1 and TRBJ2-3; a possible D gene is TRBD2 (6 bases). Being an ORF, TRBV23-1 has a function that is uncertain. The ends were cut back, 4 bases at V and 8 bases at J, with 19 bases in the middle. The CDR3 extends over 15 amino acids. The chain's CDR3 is CASSLEGGDRCTQYF. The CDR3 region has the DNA TGCGCCAGCAGTCTGGAGGGCGGGGATCGGTGTACGCAGTATTTT.

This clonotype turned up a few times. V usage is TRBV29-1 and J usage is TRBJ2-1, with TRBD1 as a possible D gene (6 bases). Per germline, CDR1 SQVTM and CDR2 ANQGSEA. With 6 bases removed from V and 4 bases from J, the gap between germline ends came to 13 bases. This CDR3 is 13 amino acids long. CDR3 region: CSVQAGQYNEQFF. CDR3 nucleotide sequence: TGCAGCGTCCAGGCAGGACAGTACAATGAGCAGTTCTTC.

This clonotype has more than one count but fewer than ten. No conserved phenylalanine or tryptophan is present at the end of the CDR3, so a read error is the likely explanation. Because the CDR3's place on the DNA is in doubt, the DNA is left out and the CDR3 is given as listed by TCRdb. CDR3 amino acids: CSVEWDSS. The chain recombines TRBV29-1 with TRBJ1-3; TRBD1, the table's D call, was not compared with the DNA. Both ends counted, the CDR3 spans 8 residues. Per germline, CDR1 SQVTM and CDR2 ANQGSEA.